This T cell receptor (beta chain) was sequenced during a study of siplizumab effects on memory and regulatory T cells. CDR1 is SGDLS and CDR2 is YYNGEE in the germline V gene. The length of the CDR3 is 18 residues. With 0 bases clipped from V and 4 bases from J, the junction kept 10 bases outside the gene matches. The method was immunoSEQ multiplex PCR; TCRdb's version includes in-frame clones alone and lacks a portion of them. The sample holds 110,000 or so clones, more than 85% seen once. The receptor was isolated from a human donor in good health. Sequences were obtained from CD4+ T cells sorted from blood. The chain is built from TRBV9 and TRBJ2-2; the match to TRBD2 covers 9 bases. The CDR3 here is CASSVAISGSLSTGELFF. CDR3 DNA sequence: TGTGCCAGCAGCGTAGCAATTAGCGGGAGTCTCTCCACCGGGGAGCTGTTTTTT.